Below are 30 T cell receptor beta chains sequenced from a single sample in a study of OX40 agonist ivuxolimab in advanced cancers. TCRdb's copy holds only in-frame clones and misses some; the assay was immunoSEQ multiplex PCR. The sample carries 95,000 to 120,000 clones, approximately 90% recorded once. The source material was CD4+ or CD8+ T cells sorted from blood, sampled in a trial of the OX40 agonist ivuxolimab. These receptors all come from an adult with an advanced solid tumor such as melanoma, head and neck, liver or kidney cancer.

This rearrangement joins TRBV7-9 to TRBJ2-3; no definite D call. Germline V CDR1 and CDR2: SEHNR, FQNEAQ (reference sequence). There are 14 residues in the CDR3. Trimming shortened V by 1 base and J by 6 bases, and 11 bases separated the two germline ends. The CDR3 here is CASSLGQPGDTQYF. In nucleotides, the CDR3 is TGTGCCAGCAGCTTAGGGCAGCCCGGCGATACGCAGTATTTT.

The CDR3 reads CASSELWSDSGNTIYF. The CDR3, as DNA: TGTGCCAGCAGTGAATTGTGGTCGGACTCTGGAAACACCATATATTTT. The J gene is TRBJ1-3, the V gene TRBV6-1; no reliable D call. CDR3 length: 16 amino acids. Germline values: CDR1 MNHNS, CDR2 SASEGT. Trimming cost V 2 bases and J 0 bases, with 11 bases left between them.

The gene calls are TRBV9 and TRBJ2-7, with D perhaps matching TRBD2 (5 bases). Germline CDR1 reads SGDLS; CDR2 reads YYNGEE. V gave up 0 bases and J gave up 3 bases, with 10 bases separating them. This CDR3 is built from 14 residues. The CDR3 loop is CASSVASGNYEQYF. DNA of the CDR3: TGTGCCAGCAGCGTAGCTTCGGGAAACTACGAGCAGTACTTC.

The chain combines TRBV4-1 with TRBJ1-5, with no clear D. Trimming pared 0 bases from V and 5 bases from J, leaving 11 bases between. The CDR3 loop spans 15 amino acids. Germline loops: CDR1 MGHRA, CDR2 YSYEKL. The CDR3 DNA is TGCGCCAGCAGCCAAGATCGAACCCGGGATCAGCCCCAGCATTTT. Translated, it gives CASSQDRTRDQPQHF.

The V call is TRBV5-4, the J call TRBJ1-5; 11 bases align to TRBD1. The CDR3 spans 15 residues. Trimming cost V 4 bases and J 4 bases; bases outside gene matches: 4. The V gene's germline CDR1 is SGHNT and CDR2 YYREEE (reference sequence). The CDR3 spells CASSLGQGGNQPQHF. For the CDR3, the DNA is TGTGCCAGCAGCCTGGGACAGGGGGGGAATCAGCCCCAGCATTTT.

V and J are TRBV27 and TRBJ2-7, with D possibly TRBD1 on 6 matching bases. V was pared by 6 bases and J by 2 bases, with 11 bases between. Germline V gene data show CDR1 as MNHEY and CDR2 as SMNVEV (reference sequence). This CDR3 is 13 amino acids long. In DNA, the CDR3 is TGTGCCAGCAGCCCCGGACAGACCTACGAGCAGTACTTC. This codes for CASSPGQTYEQYF.

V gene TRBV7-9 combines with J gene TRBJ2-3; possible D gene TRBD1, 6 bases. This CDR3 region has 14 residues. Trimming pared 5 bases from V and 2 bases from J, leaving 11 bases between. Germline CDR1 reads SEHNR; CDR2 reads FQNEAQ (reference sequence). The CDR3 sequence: CASSNGQYTDTQYF. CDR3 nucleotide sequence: TGTGCCAGCAGCAACGGACAGTACACAGATACGCAGTATTTT.

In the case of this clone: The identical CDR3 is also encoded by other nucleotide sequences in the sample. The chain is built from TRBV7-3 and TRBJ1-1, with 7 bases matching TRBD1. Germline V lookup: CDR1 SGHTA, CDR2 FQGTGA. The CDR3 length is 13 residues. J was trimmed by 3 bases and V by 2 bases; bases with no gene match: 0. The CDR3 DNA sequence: TGTGCCAGCAGCTTACAGGGGGACACTGAAGCTTTCTTT. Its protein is CASSLQGDTEAFF. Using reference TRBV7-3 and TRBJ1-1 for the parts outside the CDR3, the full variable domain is GAGVSQTPSNKVTEKGKYVELRCDPISGHTALYWYRQSLGQGPEFLIYFQGTGAADDSGLPNDRFFAVRPEGSVSTLKIQRTERGDSAVYLCASSLQGDTEAFFGQGTRLTVV.

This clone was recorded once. For the CDR3, the DNA is TGTGCCAGCAGCTTCACAGGGGGGTCCTACAATGAGCAGTTCTTC. Translated: CASSFTGGSYNEQFF. The V call is TRBV7-3, the J call TRBJ2-1, with 8 bases fitting TRBD1. Trimming took 3 bases from V and 1 from J; bases not matched to a gene: 2. Germline V gene data show CDR1 as SGHTA and CDR2 as FQGTGA. The CDR3 consists of 15 residues.

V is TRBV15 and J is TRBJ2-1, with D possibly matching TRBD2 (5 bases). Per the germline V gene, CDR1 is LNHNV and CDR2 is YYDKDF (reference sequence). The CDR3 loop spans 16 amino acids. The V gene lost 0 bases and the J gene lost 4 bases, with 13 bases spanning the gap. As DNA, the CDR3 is TGTGCCACCAGCAGAGATCCTGGAGGTTCGTACAATGAGCAGTTCTTC. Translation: CATSRDPGGSYNEQFF.

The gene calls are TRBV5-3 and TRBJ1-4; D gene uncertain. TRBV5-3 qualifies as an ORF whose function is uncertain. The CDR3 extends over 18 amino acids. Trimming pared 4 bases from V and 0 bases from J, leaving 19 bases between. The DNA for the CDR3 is TGTGCCAGAAGCACCCGCCCGGGTGTCCGGGCAACTAATGAAAAACTGTTTTTT. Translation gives CARSTRPGVRATNEKLFF.

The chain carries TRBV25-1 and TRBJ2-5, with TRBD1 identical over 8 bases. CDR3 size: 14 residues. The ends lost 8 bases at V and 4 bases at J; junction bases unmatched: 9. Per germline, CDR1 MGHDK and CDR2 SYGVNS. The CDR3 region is CASLQGQGLETQYF. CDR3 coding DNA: TGTGCCAGCCTCCAAGGACAGGGACTAGAGACCCAGTACTTC. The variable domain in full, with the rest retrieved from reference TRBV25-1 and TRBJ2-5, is EADIYQTPRYLVIGTGKKITLECSQTMGHDKMYWYQQDPGMELHLIHYSYGVNSTEKGDLSSESTVSRIRTEHFPLTLESARPSHTSQYLCASLQGQGLETQYFGPGTRLLVL.

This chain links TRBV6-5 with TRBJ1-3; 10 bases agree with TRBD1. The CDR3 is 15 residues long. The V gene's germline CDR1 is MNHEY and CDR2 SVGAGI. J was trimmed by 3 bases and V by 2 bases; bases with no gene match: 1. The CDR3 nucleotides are TGTGCCAGCAGTTACGGGACAGGGGTTGGAAACACCATATATTTT. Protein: CASSYGTGVGNTIYF.

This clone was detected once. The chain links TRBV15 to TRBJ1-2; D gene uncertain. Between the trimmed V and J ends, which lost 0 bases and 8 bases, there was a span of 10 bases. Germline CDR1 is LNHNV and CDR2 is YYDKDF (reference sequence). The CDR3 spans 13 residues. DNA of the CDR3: TGTGCCACCAGCAGAGATGGGGTCGGCGGCTACACCTTC. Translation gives CATSRDGVGGYTF.

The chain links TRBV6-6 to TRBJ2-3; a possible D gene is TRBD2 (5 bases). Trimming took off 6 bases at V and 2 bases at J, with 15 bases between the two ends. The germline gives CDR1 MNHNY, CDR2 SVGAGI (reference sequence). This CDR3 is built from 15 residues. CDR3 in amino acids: CASRLGPGSTDTQYF. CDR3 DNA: TGTGCCAGCAGACTAGGACCGGGGTCCACAGATACGCAGTATTTT.

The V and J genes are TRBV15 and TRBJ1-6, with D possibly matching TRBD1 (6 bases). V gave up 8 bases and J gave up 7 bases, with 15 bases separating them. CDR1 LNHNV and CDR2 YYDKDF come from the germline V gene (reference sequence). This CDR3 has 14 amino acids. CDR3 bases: TGTGCCACCTCCCCAGGAACAGGGAATTCACCCCTCCACTTT. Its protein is CATSPGTGNSPLHF.

CDR3 nucleotide sequence: TGCGCCAGCAGCTTTATAGCGGGAGGTGGGTACAATGAGCAGTTCTTC. It codes for CASSFIAGGGYNEQFF. J is TRBJ2-1 and V is TRBV5-1, with 10 bases identical to TRBD2. Per the germline V gene, CDR1 is SGHRS and CDR2 is YFSETQ. V gave up 2 bases and J gave up 4 bases; unmatched junction bases: 6. The CDR3 runs to 16 residues.

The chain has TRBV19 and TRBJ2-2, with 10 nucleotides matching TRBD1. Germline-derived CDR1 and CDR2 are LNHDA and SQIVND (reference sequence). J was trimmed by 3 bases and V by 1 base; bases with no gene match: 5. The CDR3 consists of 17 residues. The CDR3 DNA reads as TGTGCCAGTAGTATAGGGGACAGGGGTGGTCACACCGGGGAGCTGTTTTTT. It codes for CASSIGDRGGHTGELFF.

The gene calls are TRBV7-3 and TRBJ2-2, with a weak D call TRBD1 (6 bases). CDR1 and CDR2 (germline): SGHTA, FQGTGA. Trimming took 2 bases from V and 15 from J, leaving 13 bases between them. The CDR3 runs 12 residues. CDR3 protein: CASSLSGQSVFF. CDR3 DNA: TGTGCCAGCAGCTTATCTGGACAGTCGGTGTTTTTT.

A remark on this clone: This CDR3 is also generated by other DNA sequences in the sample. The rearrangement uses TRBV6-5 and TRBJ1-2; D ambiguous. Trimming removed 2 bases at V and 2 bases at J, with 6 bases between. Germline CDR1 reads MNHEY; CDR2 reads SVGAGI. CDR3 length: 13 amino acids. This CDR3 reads CASSYGQNYGYTF. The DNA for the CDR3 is TGTGCCAGCAGTTACGGGCAGAACTATGGCTACACCTTC.

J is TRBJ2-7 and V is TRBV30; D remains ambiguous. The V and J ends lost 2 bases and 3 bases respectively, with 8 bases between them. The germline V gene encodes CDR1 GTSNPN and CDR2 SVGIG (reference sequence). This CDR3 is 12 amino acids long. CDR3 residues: CAWSRQNYEQYF. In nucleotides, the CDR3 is TGTGCCTGGAGTAGGCAGAACTACGAGCAGTACTTC.

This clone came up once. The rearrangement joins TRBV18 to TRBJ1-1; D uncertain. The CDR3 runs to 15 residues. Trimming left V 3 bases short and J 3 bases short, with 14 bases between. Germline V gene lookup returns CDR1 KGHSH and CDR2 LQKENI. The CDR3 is CASSPVHSGDTEAFF. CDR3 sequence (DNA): TGTGCCAGCTCACCTGTTCACAGCGGCGACACTGAAGCTTTCTTT.

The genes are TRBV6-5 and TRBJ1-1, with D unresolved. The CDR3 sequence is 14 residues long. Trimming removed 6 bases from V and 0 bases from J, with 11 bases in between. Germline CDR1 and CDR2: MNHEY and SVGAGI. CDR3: CASRTTVLNTEAFF. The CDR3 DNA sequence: TGTGCCAGCAGGACCACAGTCTTGAACACTGAAGCTTTCTTT.

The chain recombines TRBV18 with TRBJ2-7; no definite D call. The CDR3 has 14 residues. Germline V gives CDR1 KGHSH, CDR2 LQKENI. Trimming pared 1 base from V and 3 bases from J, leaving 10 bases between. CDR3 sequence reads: CASSPLGRSYEQYF. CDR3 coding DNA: TGTGCCAGCTCACCACTCGGCAGGAGCTACGAGCAGTACTTC.

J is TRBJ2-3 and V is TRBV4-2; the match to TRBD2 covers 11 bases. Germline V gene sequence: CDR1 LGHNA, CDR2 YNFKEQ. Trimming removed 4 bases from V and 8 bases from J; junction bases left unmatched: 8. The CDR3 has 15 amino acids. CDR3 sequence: CASSPSGRRGFTQYF. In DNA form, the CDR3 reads TGTGCCAGCAGCCCTAGCGGGAGGAGGGGCTTTACGCAGTATTTT.

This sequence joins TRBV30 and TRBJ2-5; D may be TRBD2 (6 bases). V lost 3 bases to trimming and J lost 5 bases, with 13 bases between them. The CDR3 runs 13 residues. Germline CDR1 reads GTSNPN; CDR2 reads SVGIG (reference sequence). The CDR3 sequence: CAWSQSGRETQYF. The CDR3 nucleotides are TGTGCCTGGAGCCAAAGCGGGCGGGAGACCCAGTACTTC.

CDR3 nucleotides: TGTGCCAGCAGCTTGGCCAATTCGTTTGCAGGCCCAAACTACGAGCAGTACTTC. Translation gives CASSLANSFAGPNYEQYF. This chain joins TRBV5-8 and TRBJ2-7; no clear D gene. CDR1 and CDR2 (germline): SGHTS, YDEGEE. The CDR3 runs 18 residues. V lost 0 bases and J lost 3, with 22 bases in between.

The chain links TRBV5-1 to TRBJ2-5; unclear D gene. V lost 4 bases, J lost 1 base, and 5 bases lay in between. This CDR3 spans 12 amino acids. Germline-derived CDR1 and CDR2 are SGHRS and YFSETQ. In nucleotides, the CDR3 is TGCGCCAGCAGCCTTGTCCAAGAGACCCAGTACTTC. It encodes CASSLVQETQYF.

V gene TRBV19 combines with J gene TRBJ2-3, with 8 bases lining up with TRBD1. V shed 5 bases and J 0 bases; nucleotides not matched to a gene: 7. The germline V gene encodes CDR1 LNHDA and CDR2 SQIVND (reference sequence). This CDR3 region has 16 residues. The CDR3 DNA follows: TGTGCCAGTAGTCTGGGGACAGGACCTAGCACAGATACGCAGTATTTT. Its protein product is CASSLGTGPSTDTQYF.

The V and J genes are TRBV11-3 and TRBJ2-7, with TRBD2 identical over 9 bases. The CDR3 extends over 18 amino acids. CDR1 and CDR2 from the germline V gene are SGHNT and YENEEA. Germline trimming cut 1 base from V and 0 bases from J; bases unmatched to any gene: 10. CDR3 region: CASSLVLAGDLYSYEQYF. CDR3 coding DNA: TGTGCCAGCAGCTTAGTGTTAGCGGGAGACCTTTACTCCTACGAGCAGTACTTC.